The sequence of this TCR beta chain was determined in a study of cytomegalovirus exposure and HLA in healthy donors. Study observations and caveats: Most CMV-associated TCR beta chains were later found to appear HLA-restricted.

As to this clone: Its antigen remains unidentified.

It was with 60 Vbeta and 13 Jbeta primers that the PCR ran. Here immunoSEQ multiplex PCR was the method, and the copy in TCRdb shows in-frame clones only, minus some. Among around 200,000 clones listed, approximately 80% were seen once. Sequences were obtained from PBMCs. The sequence was collected from a man in his forties in good health and CMV-seronegative.

The CDR3 DNA reads as TGTGCCAGCAGCAGACAGGGAAGCACTGAAGCTTTCTTT. Translating it yields CASSRQGSTEAFF. The chain combines TRBV27 with TRBJ1-1, with 7 nucleotides matching TRBD1. Germline V gene sequence: CDR1 MNHEY, CDR2 SMNVEV (reference sequence). The CDR3 is made up of 13 amino acids. V dropped 6 bases and J dropped 4; count of bases not matched to a gene: 5.